This TCR beta chain derives from a study of T cells in localized non-small cell lung cancer. The table came from immunoSEQ multiplex PCR; TCRdb's copy has only in-frame clones and leaves some out. The repertoire holds about 2,200 clones, with approximately 40% as singletons. J lost 8 bases, V lost 3 bases, and 7 bases had no gene match. Germline V gene sequence: CDR1 SQVTM, CDR2 ANQGSEA. The CDR3 contains 14 residues. The rearrangement joins TRBV29-1 to TRBJ2-1; 10 bases map to TRBD2. This receptor was taken from a female donor of 60 years or more with stage I lung adenocarcinoma. Material: lung tumor tissue, obtained before any cancer treatment. CDR3: CSVDTSGMRYEQFF. The CDR3 bases are TGCAGCGTTGATACTAGCGGGATGAGGTATGAGCAGTTCTTC.